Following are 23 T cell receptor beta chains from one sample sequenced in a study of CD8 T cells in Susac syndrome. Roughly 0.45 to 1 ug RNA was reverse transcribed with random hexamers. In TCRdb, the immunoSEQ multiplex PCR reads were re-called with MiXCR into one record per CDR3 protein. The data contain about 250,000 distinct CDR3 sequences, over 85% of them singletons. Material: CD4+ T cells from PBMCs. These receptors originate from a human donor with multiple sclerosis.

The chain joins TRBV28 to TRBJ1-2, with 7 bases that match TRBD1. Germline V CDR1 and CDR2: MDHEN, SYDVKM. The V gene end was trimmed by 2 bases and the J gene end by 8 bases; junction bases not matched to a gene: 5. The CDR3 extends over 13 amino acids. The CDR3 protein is CASSLNRGTGYTF. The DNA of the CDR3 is TGTGCCAGCAGTTTAAACAGGGGTACGGGCTACACCTTC.

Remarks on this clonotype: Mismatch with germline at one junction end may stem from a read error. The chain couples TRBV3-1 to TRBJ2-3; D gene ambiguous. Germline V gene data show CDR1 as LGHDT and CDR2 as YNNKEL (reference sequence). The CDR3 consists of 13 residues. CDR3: CASSQDTLRTQYF. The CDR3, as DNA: TGTGCCAGTAGCCAAGATACGCTGCGTACGCAGTATTTT.

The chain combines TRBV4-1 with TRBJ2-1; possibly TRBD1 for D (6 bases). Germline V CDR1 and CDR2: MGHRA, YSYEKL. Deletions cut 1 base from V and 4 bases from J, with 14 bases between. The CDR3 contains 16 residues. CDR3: CASSQVGRGKYNEQFF. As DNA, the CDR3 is TGCGCCAGCAGCCAAGTCGGCAGGGGCAAGTACAATGAGCAGTTCTTC.

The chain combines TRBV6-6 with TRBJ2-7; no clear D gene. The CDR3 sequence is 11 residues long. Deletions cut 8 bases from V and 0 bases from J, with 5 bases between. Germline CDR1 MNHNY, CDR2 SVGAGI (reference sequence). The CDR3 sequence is CASYSSYEQYF. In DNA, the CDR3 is TGTGCCAGCTACAGCTCCTACGAGCAGTACTTC.

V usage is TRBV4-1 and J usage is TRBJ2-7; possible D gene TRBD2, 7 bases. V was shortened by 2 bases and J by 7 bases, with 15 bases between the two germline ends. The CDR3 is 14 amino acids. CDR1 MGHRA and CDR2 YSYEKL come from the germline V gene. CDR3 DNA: TGCGCCAGCAGCCAATCGAGGGGGAGGGTTGAGCAGTACTTC. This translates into CASSQSRGRVEQYF.

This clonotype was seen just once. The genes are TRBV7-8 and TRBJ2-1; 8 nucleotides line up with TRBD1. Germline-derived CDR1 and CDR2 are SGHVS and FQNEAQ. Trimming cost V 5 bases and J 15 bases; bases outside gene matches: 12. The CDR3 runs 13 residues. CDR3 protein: CASSPLDRVVRFF. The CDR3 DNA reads TGTGCCAGCAGCCCCCTGGACAGGGTCGTACGGTTCTTC.

The CDR3 nucleotides are TGTGCCAGCAGCCTAGGGGACAGCACCTATTCACCCCTCCACTTT. This sequence encodes CASSLGDSTYSPLHF. V usage is TRBV3-1 and J usage is TRBJ1-6; 7 bases fit TRBD1. Trimming took 4 bases from V and 8 from J; bases not matched to a gene: 8. The length of the CDR3 is 15 residues. Germline lookup yields CDR1 LGHDT and CDR2 YNNKEL (reference sequence).

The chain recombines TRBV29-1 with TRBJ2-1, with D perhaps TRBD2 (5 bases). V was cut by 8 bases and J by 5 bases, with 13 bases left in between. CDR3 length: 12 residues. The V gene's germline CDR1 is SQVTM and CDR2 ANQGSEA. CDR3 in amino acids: CSTRAVNNEQFF. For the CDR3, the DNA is TGCAGCACCCGAGCGGTTAACAATGAGCAGTTCTTC.

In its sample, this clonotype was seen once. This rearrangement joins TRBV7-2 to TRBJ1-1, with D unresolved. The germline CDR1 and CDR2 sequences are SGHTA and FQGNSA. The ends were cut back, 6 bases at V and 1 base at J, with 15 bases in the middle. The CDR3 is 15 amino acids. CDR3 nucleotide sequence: TGTGCCAGCAGTCCAAGCAGGTGGAGGAACACTGAAGCTTTCTTT. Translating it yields CASSPSRWRNTEAFF.

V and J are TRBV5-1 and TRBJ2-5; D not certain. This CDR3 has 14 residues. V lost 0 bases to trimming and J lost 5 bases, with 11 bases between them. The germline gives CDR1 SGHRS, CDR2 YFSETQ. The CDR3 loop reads CASSLGIYLETQYF. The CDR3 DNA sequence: TGCGCCAGCAGCTTGGGGATCTACCTGGAGACCCAGTACTTC. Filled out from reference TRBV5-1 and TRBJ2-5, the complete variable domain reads KAGVTQTPRYLIKTRGQQVTLSCSPISGHRSVSWYQQTPGQGLQFLFEYFSETQRNKGNFPGRFSGRQFSNSRSEMNVSTLELGDSALYLCASSLGIYLETQYFGPGTRLLVL.

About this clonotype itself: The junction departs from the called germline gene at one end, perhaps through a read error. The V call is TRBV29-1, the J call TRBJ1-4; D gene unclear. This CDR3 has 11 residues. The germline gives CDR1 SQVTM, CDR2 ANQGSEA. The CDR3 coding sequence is TGCAGCGCTGAAAATAATGAAAAACTGTTTTTT. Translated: CSAENNEKLFF.

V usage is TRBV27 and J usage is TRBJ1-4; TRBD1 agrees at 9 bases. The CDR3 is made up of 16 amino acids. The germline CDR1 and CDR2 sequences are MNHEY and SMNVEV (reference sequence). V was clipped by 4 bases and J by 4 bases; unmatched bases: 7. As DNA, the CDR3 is TGTGCCAGCAGTTCCCAACAGGGGGCTATTAATGAAAAACTGTTTTTT. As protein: CASSSQQGAINEKLFF.

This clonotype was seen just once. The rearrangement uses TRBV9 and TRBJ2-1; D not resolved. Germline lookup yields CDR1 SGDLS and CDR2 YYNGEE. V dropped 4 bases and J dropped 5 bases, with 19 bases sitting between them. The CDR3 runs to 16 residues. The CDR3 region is CASSPAIAMNHNEQFF. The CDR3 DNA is TGTGCCAGCAGCCCCGCTATAGCAATGAATCACAATGAGCAGTTCTTC.

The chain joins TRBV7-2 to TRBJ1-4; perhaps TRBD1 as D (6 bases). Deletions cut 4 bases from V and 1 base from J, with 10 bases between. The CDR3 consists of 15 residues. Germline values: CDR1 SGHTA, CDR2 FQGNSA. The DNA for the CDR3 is TGTGCCAGCAGCTCCTTAGGGGGAACTAATGAAAAACTGTTTTTT. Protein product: CASSSLGGTNEKLFF.

The CDR3 sequence is CASSLLRTTGELFF. CDR3 sequence (DNA): TGTGCCAGCAGCCTTCTGAGGACCACCGGGGAGCTGTTTTTT. The chain joins TRBV11-1 to TRBJ2-2; no reliable D call. Deletions cut 5 bases from V and 4 bases from J, with 11 bases between. Germline V gene lookup returns CDR1 SGHAT and CDR2 FQDESV (reference sequence). The CDR3 consists of 14 residues.

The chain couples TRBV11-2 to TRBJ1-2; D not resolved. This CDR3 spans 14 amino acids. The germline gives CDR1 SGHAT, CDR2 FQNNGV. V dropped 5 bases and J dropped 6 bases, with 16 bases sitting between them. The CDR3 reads CASSQLRARDGYTF. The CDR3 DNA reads TGTGCCAGCAGCCAGTTGAGGGCTCGGGATGGCTACACCTTC.

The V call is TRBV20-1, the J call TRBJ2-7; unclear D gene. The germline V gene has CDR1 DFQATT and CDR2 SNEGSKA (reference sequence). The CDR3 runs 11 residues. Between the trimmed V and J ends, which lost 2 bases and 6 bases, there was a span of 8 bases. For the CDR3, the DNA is TGCAGTGCTAGAATCCTTTTCGAGCAGTACTTC. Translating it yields CSARILFEQYF.

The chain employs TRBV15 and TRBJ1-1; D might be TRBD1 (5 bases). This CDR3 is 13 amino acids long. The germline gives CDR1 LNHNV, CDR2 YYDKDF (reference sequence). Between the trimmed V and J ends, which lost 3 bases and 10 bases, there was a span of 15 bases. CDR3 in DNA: TGTGCCACCAGCAGGCAGGGTTCGGGCTCAGCTTTCTTT. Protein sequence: CATSRQGSGSAFF.

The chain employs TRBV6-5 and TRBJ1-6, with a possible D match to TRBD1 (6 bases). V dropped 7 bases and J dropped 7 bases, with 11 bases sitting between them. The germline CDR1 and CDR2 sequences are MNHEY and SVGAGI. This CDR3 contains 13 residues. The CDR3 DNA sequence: TGTGCCAGCAAACAGGGCGGCAATTCACCCCTCCACTTT. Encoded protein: CASKQGGNSPLHF.

CDR3 region: CATNSDRTGELFF. The CDR3 DNA follows: TGTGCCACCAATAGCGACCGGACCGGGGAGCTGTTTTTT. The rearrangement links TRBV15 to TRBJ2-2; D is perhaps TRBD2 (5 bases). This CDR3 is built from 13 residues. Germline CDR1 and CDR2: LNHNV and YYDKDF (reference sequence). Trimming cost V 7 bases and J 5 bases, with 11 bases left between them.

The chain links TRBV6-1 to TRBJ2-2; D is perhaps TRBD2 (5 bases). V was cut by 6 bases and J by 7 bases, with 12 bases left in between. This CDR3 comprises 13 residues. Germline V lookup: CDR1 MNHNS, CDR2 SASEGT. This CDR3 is CASRDYSRGELFF. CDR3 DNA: TGTGCCAGCAGAGACTACAGCCGCGGGGAGCTGTTTTTT.

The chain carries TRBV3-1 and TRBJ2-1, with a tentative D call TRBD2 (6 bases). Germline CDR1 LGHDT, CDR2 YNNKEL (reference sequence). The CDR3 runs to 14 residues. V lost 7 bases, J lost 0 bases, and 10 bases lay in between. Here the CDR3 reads CASNLGSSYNEQFF. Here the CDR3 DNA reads TGTGCCAGCAACCTCGGGAGCTCCTACAATGAGCAGTTCTTC.

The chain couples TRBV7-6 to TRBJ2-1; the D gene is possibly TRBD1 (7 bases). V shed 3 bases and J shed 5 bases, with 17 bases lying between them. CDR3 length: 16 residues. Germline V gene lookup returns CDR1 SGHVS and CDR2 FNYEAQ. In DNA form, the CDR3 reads TGTGCCAGCAGCTTCCAGGGGGGCAGTTGGGACAATGAGCAGTTCTTC. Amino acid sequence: CASSFQGGSWDNEQFF.